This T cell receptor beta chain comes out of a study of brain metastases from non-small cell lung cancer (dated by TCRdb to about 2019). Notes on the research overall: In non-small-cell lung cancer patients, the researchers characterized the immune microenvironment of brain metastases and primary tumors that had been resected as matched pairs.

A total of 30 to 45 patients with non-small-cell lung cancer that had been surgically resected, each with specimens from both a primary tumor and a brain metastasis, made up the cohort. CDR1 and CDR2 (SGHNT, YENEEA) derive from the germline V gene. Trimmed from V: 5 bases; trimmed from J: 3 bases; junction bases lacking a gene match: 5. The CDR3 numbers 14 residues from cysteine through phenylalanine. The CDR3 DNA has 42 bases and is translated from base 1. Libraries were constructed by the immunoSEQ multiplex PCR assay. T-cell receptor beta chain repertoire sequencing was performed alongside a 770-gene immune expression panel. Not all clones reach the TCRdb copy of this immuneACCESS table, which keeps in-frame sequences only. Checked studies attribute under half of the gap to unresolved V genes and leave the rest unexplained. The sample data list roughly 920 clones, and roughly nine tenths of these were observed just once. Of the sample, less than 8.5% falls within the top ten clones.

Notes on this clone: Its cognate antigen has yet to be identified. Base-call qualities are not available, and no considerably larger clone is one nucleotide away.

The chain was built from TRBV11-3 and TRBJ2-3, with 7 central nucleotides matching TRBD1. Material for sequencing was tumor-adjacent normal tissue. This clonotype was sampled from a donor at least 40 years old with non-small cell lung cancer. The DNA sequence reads TGTGCCAGCAGCCCCGGGACAGTTACAGATACGCAGTATTTT. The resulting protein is CASSPGTVTDTQYF.